Sequencing of this T cell receptor beta chain was carried out in a study of blood T cell repertoires in COVID-19. At the level of the study: The United States, Italy and Spain supplied acute and convalescent COVID-19 samples. Nucleic acid was either cDNA or gDNA, and it came from T cells, B-cell-depleted T cells, or PBMCs.

As handled by the study authors: Researchers report that nucleated cell counts were estimated from reference gene primer amplification. The repertoire was sequenced with immunoSEQ multiplex PCR; TCRdb's copy has only in-frame clones and lacks some. V and J calls and clone size are those listed in that table; D and trimming were worked out from the DNA. The sample records around 620,000 clones, 70% to 90% being singletons. Deletions cut 5 bases from V and 6 bases from J, with 19 bases between. The CDR3 consists of 15 residues. CDR1 is SGHVS, CDR2 FQNEAQ, per germline. This chain links TRBV7-8 with TRBJ1-2, with a weak D call TRBD1 (5 bases). The sequenced material came from peripheral blood. This TCR was recovered from a woman aged 18-29 years with acute or convalescent COVID-19. The CDR3 bases are TGTGCCAGCAGCGCTAGACTCACAGGACGAGATGGCTACACCTTC. Its translation is CASSARLTGRDGYTF.